Presented here are 31 T cell receptor beta chains from one specimen sequenced in a study of blood T cells in healthy people across ages. A J-beta primer mix and a sample-barcoded 5' primer were used in a second PCR of about 7 to 12 cycles. Each CDR3 protein is one row after TCRdb ran MiXCR on the 5' RACE reads. The table lists over 550,000 distinct CDR3 sequences, less than 35% of them singletons. The material sequenced was blood. The receptors stem from an elderly woman in good health.

This clonotype was recorded only once. The genes are TRBV5-1 and TRBJ2-5; D unclear. Looked up from germline, CDR1 is SGHRS and CDR2 is YFSETQ. With 0 bases removed from V and 4 bases from J, the gap between germline ends came to 7 bases. The CDR3 is 13 amino acids. DNA of the CDR3: TGCGCCAGCAGCTTGGAACAGATAGAGACCCAGTACTTC. Its translation: CASSLEQIETQYF.

This clonotype was observed many times. V is TRBV7-9 and J is TRBJ2-7, with D perhaps matching TRBD2 (6 bases). V shed 5 bases and J shed 1 base, with 15 bases lying between them. The CDR3 is 15 residues long. CDR1 and CDR2 from the germline V gene are SEHNR and FQNEAQ (reference sequence). The CDR3 nucleotides are TGTGCCAGCAGCGCACCCGGGACTTCATCCTACGAGCAGTACTTC. It codes for CASSAPGTSSYEQYF. Full variable domain (remainder filled in from reference TRBV7-9 and TRBJ2-7): DTGVSQNPRHKITKRGQNVTFRCDPISEHNRLYWYRQTLGQGPEFLTYFQNEAQLEKSRLLSDRFSAERPKGSFSTLEIQRTEQGDSAMYLCASSAPGTSSYEQYFGPGTRLTVT.

This chain uses TRBV6-1 with TRBJ2-4; 11 nucleotides agree with TRBD2. From germline, CDR1 is MNHNS and CDR2 SASEGT. After removal of 2 bases from V and 6 bases from J, the junction contained 6 bases not matched to a gene. The CDR3 is made up of 16 amino acids. CDR3 loop: CASSERLAGGINIQYF. Written as DNA, the CDR3 is TGTGCCAGCAGTGAAAGGCTAGCGGGAGGTATAAACATTCAGTACTTC.

This clonotype has a count of ten or more. This chain joins TRBV5-1 and TRBJ1-1; the match to TRBD1 covers 11 bases. Germline V gene sequence: CDR1 SGHRS, CDR2 YFSETQ. Losses at the gene ends were 0 bases for V and 4 bases for J; bases not matched to a gene: 2. The CDR3 contains 15 residues. CDR3 protein: CASSLVGTGGTEAFF. The CDR3 DNA follows: TGCGCCAGCAGCTTGGTAGGGACAGGGGGCACTGAAGCTTTCTTT.

This clonotype was seen more than once but under ten times. The chain recombines TRBV2 with TRBJ2-1; TRBD1 or TRBD2 may be the D gene (5 bases each). Germline values: CDR1 SNHLY, CDR2 FYNNEI. V was clipped by 7 bases and J by 10 bases, with 23 bases between them. CDR3 length: 15 amino acids. CDR3 nucleotides: TGTGCCAGCACCCCGGGACGCCGTAGCTCCTACGAGCAGTTCTTC. Its translation: CASTPGRRSSYEQFF.

The chain links TRBV19 to TRBJ2-7; 8 positions match TRBD1. Trimming cost V 2 bases and J 3 bases; bases outside gene matches: 6. The V gene's germline CDR1 is LNHDA and CDR2 SQIVND (reference sequence). The length of the CDR3 is 15 residues. Here the CDR3 DNA reads TGTGCCAGTAGTATAAGACAGGGGAGGAGCTACGAGCAGTACTTC. Translated: CASSIRQGRSYEQYF.

The chain recombines TRBV28 with TRBJ1-1; D possibly corresponds to TRBD1 (6 bases). Trimming left V 6 bases short and J 4 bases short, with 15 bases between. CDR1 is MDHEN, CDR2 SYDVKM, per germline. CDR3 length: 14 residues. This chain's CDR3 is CASRWRGGGTEAFF. The CDR3 coding sequence is TGTGCCAGCAGGTGGAGGGGAGGGGGCACTGAAGCTTTCTTT.

Note on this clonotype: The junction departs from germline at one end; a sequencing error may be responsible. The chain has TRBV10-3 and TRBJ1-2; D is ambiguous. The CDR3 sequence is 11 residues long. The V gene's germline CDR1 is ENHRY and CDR2 SYGVKD. This CDR3 is CAISEGYGCTF. The CDR3 coding sequence is TGTGCCATCAGTGAGGGGTATGGCTGCACCTTC.

The sample holds a few counts of this clonotype. The V and J genes are TRBV5-1 and TRBJ1-3; possible D gene TRBD1, 5 bases. Between the trimmed V and J ends, which lost 0 bases and 0 bases, there was a span of 19 bases. In germline, CDR1 is SGHRS, CDR2 YFSETQ. CDR3 length: 19 residues. For the CDR3, the DNA is TGCGCCAGCAGCTTGGAAAGTAGAGGGGCCCGAAACTCTGGAAACACCATATATTTT. It codes for CASSLESRGARNSGNTIYF.

This clonotype has at least ten counts. The V call is TRBV7-8, the J call TRBJ2-3, with 8 bases fitting TRBD2. The V and J ends lost 6 bases and 2 bases, in that order; junction bases with no gene match: 16. CDR1 and CDR2 from the germline V gene are SGHVS and FQNEAQ. The CDR3 extends over 18 amino acids. The CDR3, as DNA: TGTGCCAGCAGGGATAAAGGGTCTAGCGGGTATTCCACAGATACGCAGTATTTT. This encodes CASRDKGSSGYSTDTQYF.

The chain employs TRBV7-9 and TRBJ1-1; D remains ambiguous. The V gene lost 8 bases and the J gene lost 5 bases, with 12 bases spanning the gap. Germline-derived CDR1 and CDR2 are SEHNR and FQNEAQ (reference sequence). CDR3 length: 12 amino acids. This chain's CDR3 is CASRARETEAFF. The DNA for the CDR3 is TGTGCCAGCCGCGCCCGGGAAACTGAAGCTTTCTTT.

In regard to this clonotype: Given a much more abundant clone one base away, this may be a read error. The gene calls are TRBV11-2 and TRBJ2-7; D unclear. Looked up from germline, CDR1 is SGHAT and CDR2 is FQNNGV. The length of the CDR3 is 12 residues. CDR3 region: CASSYWSYGQYF. The CDR3 coding sequence is TGTGCCAGCAGCTACTGGTCCTACGGGCAGTACTTC.

This clonotype was recorded a few times. The chain links TRBV6-5 to TRBJ1-5, with a possible D match to TRBD1 (6 bases). Deletions cut 4 bases from V and 5 bases from J, with 18 bases between. Germline V lookup: CDR1 MNHEY, CDR2 SVGAGI. This CDR3 comprises 16 residues. The CDR3 sequence is CASSSSSGTRDQPQHF. The DNA for the CDR3 is TGTGCCAGCAGTTCAAGTTCCGGGACAAGGGATCAGCCCCAGCATTTT.

The chain joins TRBV6-1 to TRBJ2-1, with 7 bases that match TRBD2. Germline trimming cut 1 base from V and 10 bases from J; bases unmatched to any gene: 10. The CDR3 has 15 residues. Germline-derived CDR1 and CDR2 are MNHNS and SASEGT. CDR3: CASSEGAGRAYEQFF. The CDR3 bases are TGTGCCAGCAGTGAAGGTGCAGGGAGGGCCTACGAGCAGTTCTTC.

This clonotype has ten or more counts. The gene calls are TRBV5-1 and TRBJ2-5, with unresolved D. Germline V CDR1 and CDR2: SGHRS, YFSETQ. The CDR3 is 13 amino acids. Trimming shortened V by 2 bases and J by 5 bases, and 10 bases separated the two germline ends. CDR3 DNA sequence: TGCGCCAGCAGCTTTGGCAGCTACGAGACCCAGTACTTC. Translation gives CASSFGSYETQYF. Supplemented by reference TRBV5-1 and TRBJ2-5, the full variable domain reads KAGVTQTPRYLIKTRGQQVTLSCSPISGHRSVSWYQQTPGQGLQFLFEYFSETQRNKGNFPGRFSGRQFSNSRSEMNVSTLELGDSALYLCASSFGSYETQYFGPGTRLLVL.

This chain joins TRBV12-3 or TRBV12-4 and TRBJ1-5; no reliable D call. The CDR3 runs to 14 residues. Trimming pared 3 bases from V and 3 bases from J, leaving 9 bases between. CDR3: CASSFGENNQPQHF. CDR3 nucleotide sequence: TGTGCCAGCAGTTTTGGGGAGAACAATCAGCCCCAGCATTTT.

Concerning this clonotype itself: A single base separates this from a much larger clone, so it may be a read error. The CDR3 DNA reads TGTGCCAGCAGTCCTCGGACAGGAACCAACGTCCGGACTTTC. Residues: CASSPRTGTNVRTF. The chain is built from TRBV25-1 and TRBJ2-6; 7 nucleotides line up with TRBD1. Germline-derived CDR1 and CDR2 are MGHDK and SYGVNS. The CDR3 is 14 amino acids.

Many counts were recorded for this clonotype. The chain couples TRBV11-2 to TRBJ2-5; 9 bases fit TRBD2. The V gene end was trimmed by 4 bases and the J gene end by 2 bases; junction bases not matched to a gene: 11. Germline CDR1 is SGHAT and CDR2 is FQNNGV. The CDR3 runs 17 residues. The CDR3 reads CASSSGGSGGRQETQYF. CDR3 DNA sequence: TGTGCCAGCAGCTCGGGGGGGAGCGGGGGGCGGCAAGAGACCCAGTACTTC. The full variable domain, rest sourced from reference TRBV11-2 and TRBJ2-5, is EAGVAQSPRYKIIEKRQSVAFWCNPISGHATLYWYQQILGQGPKLLIQFQNNGVVDDSQLPKDRFSAERLKGVDSTLKIQPAKLEDSAVYLCASSSGGSGGRQETQYFGPGTRLLVL.

This chain uses TRBV18 with TRBJ1-1, with D uncertain. Germline loops: CDR1 KGHSH, CDR2 LQKENI. Trimming removed 3 bases at V and 7 bases at J, with 12 bases between. The CDR3 is 13 amino acids. The CDR3 sequence is CASSPSKIGEAFF. DNA of the CDR3: TGTGCCAGCTCACCGTCAAAAATAGGTGAAGCTTTCTTT.

This clonotype was seen only a few times. A much more abundant neighbour one base away suggests this may be a read error. The J gene is TRBJ2-5, the V gene TRBV5-6; possibly TRBD1 for D (7 bases). The CDR3 loop spans 16 amino acids. Germline assignment: CDR1 SGHDT and CDR2 YYEEEE. The germline V and J ends were trimmed by 2 bases and 5 bases, with 19 bases remaining between them. This chain's CDR3 is CASSLTGDSLGETQYF. CDR3 DNA: TGTGCCAGCAGCTTAACGGGGGACAGCCTGGGGGAGACCCAGTACTTC.

This clonotype came up a few times. This rearrangement joins TRBV4-2 to TRBJ2-2; 12 positions match TRBD2. This CDR3 has 19 residues. The germline gives CDR1 LGHNA, CDR2 YNFKEQ. The trim removed 0 bases at V and 3 bases at J, leaving 8 bases unmatched. The CDR3 here is CASSQEASGGASYTGELFF. CDR3 DNA: TGTGCCAGCAGCCAAGAGGCTAGCGGGGGGGCTTCGTACACCGGGGAGCTGTTTTTT.

The sample holds one count of this clonotype. At one end, the junction sequence differs from germline, possibly due to a read error. The chain couples TRBV7-3 to TRBJ1-2; D unresolved. CDR1 SGHTA and CDR2 FQGTGA come from the germline V gene. The CDR3 loop spans 16 amino acids. CDR3 sequence: CVSSPNLAHGSYGYTF. In DNA, the CDR3 is TGTGTCAGCAGCCCCAACCTTGCCCACGGATCTTATGGCTACACCTTC.

The V call is TRBV7-2, the J call TRBJ2-4; the D gene is possibly TRBD1 (5 bases). This CDR3 has 14 amino acids. V was clipped by 2 bases and J by 13 bases, with 18 bases between them. The germline gives CDR1 SGHTA, CDR2 FQGNSA. CDR3 coding DNA: TGTGCCAGCAGCTTACGGCAGGGTGGATTGGAGCAGTACTTC. Protein sequence: CASSLRQGGLEQYF.

Turning to this clonotype: A much larger clone differs by one base, so this may be a read error. The chain carries TRBV30 and TRBJ2-3, with D perhaps given as TRBD1 or TRBD2 (5 bases each). The germline CDR1 and CDR2 sequences are GTSNPN and SVGIG (reference sequence). The CDR3 is 14 residues long. CDR3 sequence (DNA): TGTGCCGGAGGTAGGGGCTCCCTCACAGGTACGCAGTATTTT. It is translated as CAGGRGSLTGTQYF.

At least ten counts were recorded for this clonotype. The V call is TRBV5-1, the J call TRBJ1-1; no firm D call. Germline V gene lookup returns CDR1 SGHRS and CDR2 YFSETQ. The CDR3 extends over 14 amino acids. Deletions cut 4 bases from V and 1 base from J, with 11 bases between. In DNA, the CDR3 is TGCGCCAGCAGCCGTTTGACCGGGAACACTGAAGCTTTCTTT. Translated, it gives CASSRLTGNTEAFF. The whole variable domain, filled in from reference TRBV5-1 and TRBJ1-1, reads KAGVTQTPRYLIKTRGQQVTLSCSPISGHRSVSWYQQTPGQGLQFLFEYFSETQRNKGNFPGRFSGRQFSNSRSEMNVSTLELGDSALYLCASSRLTGNTEAFFGQGTRLTVV.

This clonotype was seen at least ten times. J is TRBJ1-2 and V is TRBV6-2 or TRBV6-3; a possible D gene is TRBD1 (6 bases). Germline loops: CDR1 MNHEY, CDR2 SVGEGT. CDR3 size: 11 residues. V lost 7 bases and J 5 bases, leaving 8 bases between the germline ends. CDR3 sequence: CASTTGYGYTF. CDR3 DNA: TGTGCCAGCACTACAGGGTATGGCTACACCTTC.

The sample holds many counts of this clonotype. This chain connects TRBV20-1 to TRBJ1-2; possible D gene TRBD1, 5 bases. Between the trimmed V and J ends, which lost 6 bases and 0 bases, there was a span of 14 bases. The CDR3 is 14 residues long. CDR1 is DFQATT and CDR2 is SNEGSKA in the germline V gene (reference sequence). Here the CDR3 reads CSAQDSVSNYGYTF. DNA of the CDR3: TGCAGTGCCCAAGACAGCGTCTCTAACTATGGCTACACCTTC.

This clonotype came up a few times. The chain recombines TRBV9 with TRBJ1-6, with D perhaps matching TRBD1 (6 bases). The length of the CDR3 is 15 residues. V was clipped by 2 bases and J by 5 bases, with 11 bases between them. Germline V gene sequence: CDR1 SGDLS, CDR2 YYNGEE. CDR3 nucleotide sequence: TGTGCCAGCAGCGTCTGGACAGCCGATAATTCACCCCTCCACTTT. This encodes CASSVWTADNSPLHF. Looking up the rest from reference TRBV9 and TRBJ1-6 gives the full variable domain: DSGVTQTPKHLITATGQRVTLRCSPRSGDLSVYWYQQSLDQGLQFLIQYYNGEERAKGNILERFSAQQFPDLHSELNLSSLELGDSALYFCASSVWTADNSPLHFGNGTRLTVT.

This clonotype came up many times. The chain carries TRBV6-6 and TRBJ2-3; tentatively, D is TRBD2 (5 bases). The CDR3 extends over 14 amino acids. Germline CDR1 reads MNHNY; CDR2 reads SVGAGI (reference sequence). Deletions cut 6 bases from V and 0 bases from J, with 10 bases between. For the CDR3, the DNA is TGTGCCAGCAGCCGGCGGGTTAGCACAGATACGCAGTATTTT. Translating gives CASSRRVSTDTQYF.

For the CDR3, the DNA is TGTGCCTGGAATGATTACCGCTCCTACAATGAGCAGTTCTTC. As protein: CAWNDYRSYNEQFF. The chain recombines TRBV30 with TRBJ2-1; no clear D gene. Trimming shortened V by 4 bases and J by 0 bases, and 10 bases separated the two germline ends. There are 14 residues in the CDR3. Germline V CDR1 and CDR2: GTSNPN, SVGIG (reference sequence). Combining the CDR3 with reference TRBV30 and TRBJ2-1 gives the whole variable domain SQTIHQWPATLVQPVGSPLSLECTVEGTSNPNLYWYRQAAGRGLQLLFYSVGIGQISSEVPQNLSASRPQDRQFILSSKKLLLSDSGFYLCAWNDYRSYNEQFFGPGTRLTVL.

The chain has TRBV20-1 and TRBJ1-4; 9 nucleotides line up with TRBD1. Losses at the gene ends were 3 bases for V and 5 bases for J; bases not matched to a gene: 7. The germline V gene encodes CDR1 DFQATT and CDR2 SNEGSKA (reference sequence). This CDR3 spans 15 amino acids. The CDR3 DNA sequence: TGCAGTGCTAGGGATCAGACAGGGGGGAATGAAAAACTGTTTTTT. Its translation is CSARDQTGGNEKLFF.